A selection of T cell receptor beta chains follows, all from one sample in a study of spatial heterogeneity in lung cancer. A single record per CDR3 protein comes from TCRdb applying MiXCR to the 5' RACE reads. Of about 52,000 distinct CDR3 sequences listed, roughly 7% are singletons. The material sequenced was PBMCs, taken at follow-up. Source of these receptors: a female donor with early-stage non-small cell lung cancer. Both conserved end residues are part of each CDR3. Each record gives: J gene, D gene, clone size, V gene, CDR3 DNA, CDR3 protein. A D gene is named only where the DNA matches it firmly. Expanded clones are given a class, and other clones once, few, many or no size at all.

>TRBJ2-3|-|few|TRBV28
TGTGCCAGCAGTTTTCTACGGGGCTCTAGCACAGATACGCAGTATTTT
CASSFLRGSSTDTQYF
>TRBJ1-1|TRBD1|-|TRBV18
TGTGCCAGCTCAAGTCGGACAGGGCAAAAAAGGACTGAAGCTTTCTTT
CASSSRTGQKRTEAFF
>TRBJ2-1|-|many|TRBV7-2
TGTGCCAGCAGGGTGGACGGGAGCTCCTACAATGAGCAGTTCTTC
CASRVDGSSYNEQFF
>TRBJ2-1|TRBD2|few|TRBV6-2/TRBV6-3
TGTGCCAGCAGTTGGTTCCAGCGGGGGTGGGAAGGGTTCTTC
CASSWFQRGWEGFF
>TRBJ1-3|-|many|TRBV6-1
TGTGCCAGCAGTGAAGTTTCAGACTCTGGAAACACCATATATTTT
CASSEVSDSGNTIYF
>TRBJ2-5|TRBD2|-|TRBV6-2/TRBV6-3
TGTGCCAGCAGTTACTCCTCACTAGCGGGGGGGCCGTTTGAAGAGACCCAGTACTTC
CASSYSSLAGGPFEETQYF
>TRBJ2-3|TRBD2|few|TRBV12-3/TRBV12-4
TGTGCCAGCAGTGATACTAGCGCGGCAGATACGCAGTATTTT
CASSDTSAADTQYF
>TRBJ2-5|TRBD2|many|TRBV28
TGTGCCAGCAGTTTCGGCGGGGGGCCTAAAGAGACCCAGTACTTC
CASSFGGGPKETQYF
>TRBJ1-2|-|many|TRBV29-1
TGCAGCGTTGAAGGGGGACTCTCTCATGGCTACACCTTC
CSVEGGLSHGYTF
>TRBJ2-5|-|few|TRBV27
TGTGCCAGCAGTTTTGGAAGGTACAGGGAGACCCAGTACTTC
CASSFGRYRETQYF
>TRBJ1-6|-|few|TRBV20-1
TGCAGTGCTGTCTCTGGGGGCATCTATAATTCACCCCTCCACTTT
CSAVSGGIYNSPLHF
>TRBJ1-2|TRBD1|few|TRBV20-1
TGCAGTGCTATCCTGTCCGACAGGGGCTATGGCTACACCTTC
CSAILSDRGYGYTF
>TRBJ2-2|-|-|TRBV13
TGTGCCAGCAGCATGGATCGCTCCGGGGAGCTGTTTTTT
CASSMDRSGELFF
>TRBJ1-1|TRBD1|few|TRBV12-3/TRBV12-4
TGTGCCAGCAGTTTAGGGGGACAGGCAACCATGAACACTGAAGCTTTCTTT
CASSLGGQATMNTEAFF
>TRBJ1-1|-|many|TRBV7-2
TGTGCCAGCAGCTTACGGGCCCAACAGGGGAACACTGAAGCTTTCTTT
CASSLRAQQGNTEAFF
>TRBJ2-7|-|few|TRBV9
TGTGCCAGCAATTGGGGCGACACCTCCAACGAGCAGTACTTC
CASNWGDTSNEQYF
>TRBJ1-6|TRBD1|-|TRBV6-2/TRBV6-3
TGTGCCAGCAGGAACGTCGGGACAGGGGGCGCATATAATTCACCCCTCCACTTT
CASRNVGTGGAYNSPLHF
>TRBJ2-2|-|-|TRBV7-3
TGTGCCAGCAGCTTGACCGGTACACCGAACACCGGGGAGCTGTTTTTT
CASSLTGTPNTGELFF
>TRBJ1-1|-|-|TRBV12-3/TRBV12-4
TGTGCCAGCAGTTTAGCGTGTCACACTGAAGCTTTCTTT
CASSLACHTEAFF
>TRBJ2-5|TRBD2|-|TRBV7-8
TGTGCCAGCAGCTTTACTAGCGGAGAAGAGACCCAGTACTTC
CASSFTSGEETQYF
>TRBJ2-3|TRBD2|-|TRBV7-7
TGTGCCAGCAGCGCAGCTAGCGGGGGCTTCGGAGATACGCAGTATTTT
CASSAASGGFGDTQYF
>TRBJ1-2|TRBD1|-|TRBV15
TGTGCCACCAGCTTTGGGGACAGGGTCTATGGCTACACCTTC
CATSFGDRVYGYTF
>TRBJ2-5|TRBD1|few|TRBV6-2/TRBV6-3
TGTGCCACCTACACCCCCGGGTTACGGACAGGGCGAGAGACCCAGTACTTC
CATYTPGLRTGRETQYF
>TRBJ2-1|TRBD2|many|TRBV7-2
TGTGCCAGCAGCTTAGCTTCTAGCGGGGGGGCTTACAATGAGCAGTTCTTC
CASSLASSGGAYNEQFF
>TRBJ2-7|-|once|TRBV11-2
TGTGCCAGCAGCTTAGTGACGGGATCCTACGAGCAGTACTTC
CASSLVTGSYEQYF
>TRBJ1-4|-|many|TRBV28
TGTGCCAGCACAACGAGTATTGAAAAACTGTTTTTT
CASTTSIEKLFF
>TRBJ2-7|-|many|TRBV2
TGTGCCAGCAGTCTCTTCAGTCGCGAGCAGTACTTC
CASSLFSREQYF
>TRBJ2-5|-|many|TRBV7-3
TGTGCCAGCAGCTTAGGAGCGGGACAGCAAGAGACCCAGTACTTC
CASSLGAGQQETQYF
>TRBJ2-7|TRBD1|-|TRBV20-1
TGCAGTGCTAGAAGCGGGACAGGGACCTCCTACGAGCAGTACTTC
CSARSGTGTSYEQYF
>TRBJ1-5|-|many|TRBV7-2
TGTGCCAGCAGCTTAGTCGAGAGAAATCAGCCCCAGCATTTT
CASSLVERNQPQHF
>TRBJ2-1|-|-|TRBV7-9
TGTGCCAGCAGCTCCCCTGGGGAAAACAATGAGCAGTTCTTC
CASSSPGENNEQFF
>TRBJ1-6|-|few|TRBV7-9
TGTGCCAGCAGCTTACGGGCAGACTTCAATTCACCCCTCCACTTT
CASSLRADFNSPLHF